Shown below are 32 T cell receptor beta chains from a single sample sequenced in a study of cytomegalovirus exposure and HLA in healthy donors. The primer mix had 60 Vbeta and 13 Jbeta primers. The table came from immunoSEQ multiplex PCR; TCRdb's copy has only in-frame clones and leaves some out. The sample shows 95,000 to 150,000 clones, roughly 60% of them seen only once. Sequencing used PBMCs. The receptors come from a man aged 35 to 55 in good health and CMV-seropositive.

The J gene is TRBJ2-7, the V gene TRBV18, with TRBD1 identical over 8 bases. V trimming: 2 bases; J trimming: 2 bases; junction bases outside the gene matches: 2. CDR1 and CDR2 (germline): KGHSH, LQKENI. The CDR3 is 14 amino acids. The CDR3 DNA follows: TGTGCCAGCTCACCAGAGACAGGGGCCTACGAGCAGTACTTC. This codes for CASSPETGAYEQYF.

The chain employs TRBV10-3 and TRBJ2-5, with TRBD1 matching over 7 bases. Germline V gene data show CDR1 as ENHRY and CDR2 as SYGVKD. V was pared by 8 bases and J by 2 bases, with 8 bases of the junction left unmatched. This CDR3 is 14 amino acids long. Here the CDR3 reads CAIGVGGQQETQYF. The CDR3 coding sequence is TGTGCCATCGGGGTAGGGGGACAGCAAGAGACCCAGTACTTC.

V is TRBV7-3 and J is TRBJ2-5; D possibly corresponds to TRBD1 (5 bases). V lost 1 base and J lost 5, with 14 bases in between. From germline, CDR1 is SGHTA and CDR2 FQGTGA. This CDR3 has 15 residues. CDR3 coding DNA: TGTGCCAGCAGCTTAAATGGGGCAGGGTTGGAGACCCAGTACTTC. This encodes CASSLNGAGLETQYF.

The chain carries TRBV13 and TRBJ1-2, with 8 bases lining up with TRBD1. The CDR3 runs to 15 residues. Germline trimming cut 5 bases from V and 4 bases from J; bases unmatched to any gene: 9. CDR1 is PRHDT, CDR2 FYEKMQ, per germline (reference sequence). The DNA for the CDR3 is TGTGCCAGCAGCCCCATGACAGGGGCAGCCTATGGCTACACCTTC. Its translation is CASSPMTGAAYGYTF.

The V and J genes are TRBV6-6 and TRBJ1-2; possible D gene TRBD1, 5 bases. V lost 8 bases and J lost 4, with 11 bases in between. Germline CDR1 reads MNHNY; CDR2 reads SVGAGI (reference sequence). This CDR3 has 12 residues. The CDR3 coding sequence is TGTGCCAGCGCCAGGCAGGGCTATGGCTACACCTTC. This gives the protein CASARQGYGYTF.

The chain is built from TRBV25-1 and TRBJ2-5, with D maybe TRBD2 (6 bases). The CDR3 length is 17 residues. V was cut by 5 bases and J by 5 bases, with 24 bases left in between. CDR1 is MGHDK and CDR2 is SYGVNS in the germline V gene. CDR3 coding DNA: TGTGCCAGCAGTCCCAAGGGATGGCGGGGCGAGGGGGAGACCCAGTACTTC. Protein: CASSPKGWRGEGETQYF.

The chain combines TRBV5-6 with TRBJ2-1, with 8 bases identical to TRBD2. The length of the CDR3 is 17 residues. Germline V gene sequence: CDR1 SGHDT, CDR2 YYEEEE. V was pared by 1 base and J by 5 bases, with 11 bases of the junction left unmatched. CDR3 sequence: CASSLWRVGGANNEQFF. The CDR3 coding sequence is TGTGCCAGCAGCTTGTGGAGGGTCGGGGGGGCAAACAATGAGCAGTTCTTC.

This clone has more than one count but fewer than ten. The genes are TRBV27 and TRBJ2-5; D is perhaps TRBD1 (7 bases). This CDR3 spans 15 amino acids. The V end was cut by 5 bases, the J end by 0 bases, with 13 bases between. Germline CDR1 MNHEY, CDR2 SMNVEV (reference sequence). The DNA of the CDR3 is TGTGCCAGCAGTCGTCAGGGGGGCCACCAAGAGACCCAGTACTTC. The encoded protein is CASSRQGGHQETQYF.

Turning to this clone: Relative to the germline gene, one junction end is altered; a read error may explain this. CDR3 sequence: CASSRPTGGTGAFF. The CDR3 region has the DNA TGTGCCAGCAGTAGACCTACAGGGGGCACTGGAGCTTTCTTT. The V and J genes are TRBV6-5 and TRBJ1-1; TRBD1 matches at 9 bases. The germline gives CDR1 MNHEY, CDR2 SVGAGI. The CDR3 consists of 14 residues.

The chain carries TRBV19 and TRBJ1-5; D is undetermined. CDR1 and CDR2 from the germline V gene are LNHDA and SQIVND (reference sequence). The CDR3 spans 16 residues. V was cut by 3 bases and J by 5 bases, with 17 bases left in between. CDR3 in DNA: TGTGCCAGTAGTATGTACGGCGTAGTGGGAGATCAGCCCCAGCATTTT. Its protein product is CASSMYGVVGDQPQHF.

This clone has a handful of counts. The chain couples TRBV6-5 to TRBJ2-3; 7 nucleotides line up with TRBD1. The germline CDR1 and CDR2 sequences are MNHEY and SVGAGI. Trimming cost V 0 bases and J 0 bases; bases outside gene matches: 3. This CDR3 has 16 residues. The CDR3: CASSYSTGSSTDTQYF. The CDR3, as DNA: TGTGCCAGCAGTTACTCGACAGGGAGTAGCACAGATACGCAGTATTTT.

V and J are TRBV29-1 and TRBJ2-5, with 11 bases matching TRBD1. The CDR3 covers 14 residues. Per germline, CDR1 SQVTM and CDR2 ANQGSEA. The V and J ends lost 5 bases and 2 bases, in that order; junction bases with no gene match: 4. The CDR3 here is CSVPGQGAQETQYF. CDR3 coding DNA: TGCAGCGTTCCTGGACAGGGGGCTCAAGAGACCCAGTACTTC. The full variable domain, with the rest looked up from reference TRBV29-1 and TRBJ2-5, is SAVISQKPSRDICQRGTSLTIQCQVDSQVTMMFWYRQQPGQSLTLIATANQGSEATYESGFVIDKFPISRPNLTFSTLTVSNMSPEDSSIYLCSVPGQGAQETQYFGPGTRLLVL.

The chain combines TRBV6-6 with TRBJ2-5; 9 nucleotides match TRBD1. The CDR3 runs to 15 residues. Germline values: CDR1 MNHNY, CDR2 SVGAGI (reference sequence). Losses at the gene ends were 1 base for V and 4 bases for J; bases not matched to a gene: 4. The CDR3, as DNA: TGTGCCAGCAGTTACTTCCGGGACAGGGCAGAGACCCAGTACTTC. Translation gives CASSYFRDRAETQYF.

The table lists this clone with a few counts. The chain links TRBV18 to TRBJ2-7; D not certain. In germline, CDR1 is KGHSH, CDR2 LQKENI. Trimming shortened V by 0 bases and J by 7 bases, and 16 bases separated the two germline ends. This CDR3 contains 15 residues. The CDR3 DNA follows: TGTGCCAGCTCACCACCGGCAGGAACGAGCTTTGAGCAGTACTTC. Translated, it gives CASSPPAGTSFEQYF.

V and J are TRBV27 and TRBJ2-2; TRBD1 agrees at 8 bases. The length of the CDR3 is 14 residues. Germline V lookup: CDR1 MNHEY, CDR2 SMNVEV (reference sequence). Germline trimming cut 5 bases from V and 5 bases from J; bases unmatched to any gene: 4. CDR3 loop: CASSPRQGTGELFF. As DNA, the CDR3 is TGTGCCAGCAGTCCCCGACAGGGGACCGGGGAGCTGTTTTTT.

The chain has TRBV5-1 and TRBJ1-2; D perhaps matches TRBD1 (6 bases). CDR1 and CDR2 from the germline V gene are SGHRS and YFSETQ. V was pared by 2 bases and J by 4 bases, with 15 bases between. The CDR3 consists of 15 residues. The CDR3 DNA reads TGCGCCAGCAGCTTCGACTCAGGGGCTCCCTATGGCTACACCTTC. The encoded protein is CASSFDSGAPYGYTF.

The CDR3 sequence: CASSLQVGQETQYF. CDR3 bases: TGCGCCAGCAGCTTACAGGTGGGGCAAGAGACCCAGTACTTC. This chain links TRBV5-1 with TRBJ2-5, with a possible D match to TRBD1 (5 bases). There are 14 residues in the CDR3. CDR1 is SGHRS and CDR2 is YFSETQ in the germline V gene. Trimming cost V 2 bases and J 2 bases, with 10 bases left between them.

The chain joins TRBV2 to TRBJ2-2; D is perhaps TRBD1 (5 bases). The CDR3 covers 15 residues. V lost 1 base, J lost 6 bases, and 12 bases lay in between. Germline V gene lookup returns CDR1 SNHLY and CDR2 FYNNEI. CDR3 DNA sequence: TGTGCCAGCAGTGAAGTTTCAGGGTCCTCCGGGGAGCTGTTTTTT. As protein: CASSEVSGSSGELFF. The full variable domain, its missing parts supplied by reference TRBV2 and TRBJ2-2, is EPEVTQTPSHQVTQMGQEVILRCVPISNHLYFYWYRQILGQKVEFLVSFYNNEISEKSEIFDDQFSVERPDGSNFTLKIRSTKLEDSAMYFCASSEVSGSSGELFFGEGSRLTVL.

This clone was picked up a small number of times. This chain uses TRBV4-1 with TRBJ1-4, with a tentative D call TRBD1 (6 bases). Between the trimmed V and J ends, which lost 2 bases and 8 bases, there was a span of 15 bases. CDR1 and CDR2 from the germline V gene are MGHRA and YSYEKL. The CDR3 has 15 residues. This CDR3 is CASSQTGLGSEKLFF. The CDR3 DNA sequence: TGCGCCAGCAGCCAAACAGGGTTGGGTTCGGAAAAACTGTTTTTT.

The chain joins TRBV5-1 to TRBJ1-2, with D hard to call. There are 13 residues in the CDR3. V was trimmed by 4 bases and J by 5 bases, leaving 12 bases between them. Germline assignment: CDR1 SGHRS and CDR2 YFSETQ. CDR3 residues: CASSTDKEYGYTF. The CDR3 coding sequence is TGCGCCAGCAGCACTGACAAGGAATATGGCTACACCTTC.

This clone was seen a handful of times. This chain joins TRBV5-1 and TRBJ2-1, with 7 bases aligning to TRBD1. The CDR3 has 15 residues. J gave up 5 bases and V 3 bases, and 8 bases lay outside the gene matches. In germline, CDR1 is SGHRS, CDR2 YFSETQ. CDR3 sequence: CASSSDRAYDNEQFF. In nucleotides, the CDR3 is TGCGCCAGCAGCTCAGACAGGGCCTATGACAATGAGCAGTTCTTC.

The genes are TRBV5-5 and TRBJ1-2; 7 nucleotides match TRBD1. V shed 2 bases and J 4 bases; nucleotides not matched to a gene: 2. Germline V gene sequence: CDR1 SGHKS, CDR2 YYEKEE (reference sequence). This CDR3 is built from 13 residues. The CDR3 DNA reads as TGTGCCAGCAGCTTCCCAGGGGGCTATGGCTACACCTTC. Translation: CASSFPGGYGYTF.

The chain joins TRBV9 to TRBJ2-7, with TRBD2 matching 10 bases. The germline gives CDR1 SGDLS, CDR2 YYNGEE. The V segment lost 3 bases and the J segment 0 bases; nucleotides outside the gene matches: 12. The CDR3 extends over 18 amino acids. CDR3: CASSATGAGTSVSYEQYF. The CDR3 region has the DNA TGTGCCAGCAGCGCAACAGGTGCCGGGACTAGCGTCTCCTACGAGCAGTACTTC.

The chain uses TRBV5-1 and TRBJ2-1; 7 bases agree with TRBD2. Germline CDR1 reads SGHRS; CDR2 reads YFSETQ. The CDR3 contains 15 residues. V trimming: 0 bases; J trimming: 2 bases; junction bases outside the gene matches: 2. The CDR3 coding sequence is TGCGCCAGCAGCTTGGCTAGCGGAACCTACAATGAGCAGTTCTTC. Translating gives CASSLASGTYNEQFF.

The rearrangement links TRBV13 to TRBJ2-5; 7 nucleotides align to TRBD2. This CDR3 is 13 amino acids long. J gave up 1 base and V 5 bases, and 1 base lay outside the gene matches. Germline CDR1 PRHDT, CDR2 FYEKMQ (reference sequence). The chain's CDR3 is CASSGGVQETQYF. As DNA, the CDR3 is TGTGCCAGCAGCGGGGGGGTCCAAGAGACCCAGTACTTC.

This clone was found a few times. The chain joins TRBV29-1 to TRBJ2-7; D unresolved. Germline lookup yields CDR1 SQVTM and CDR2 ANQGSEA. V was clipped by 0 bases and J by 0 bases, with 12 bases between them. The CDR3 length is 15 residues. CDR3 nucleotides: TGCAGCGTTGAAGATAGTGGGCCAATCTCCTACGAGCAGTACTTC. The encoded protein is CSVEDSGPISYEQYF.

This clone was observed once. The chain uses TRBV10-3 and TRBJ2-5; unclear D gene. The CDR3 contains 12 residues. V lost 10 bases and J 5 bases, leaving 14 bases between the germline ends. Germline V CDR1 and CDR2: ENHRY, SYGVKD. CDR3 DNA: TGTGCCACCTCCCCTTCCTCGGAGACCCAGTACTTC. Its protein product is CATSPSSETQYF.

J is TRBJ2-1 and V is TRBV7-2; 8 bases map to TRBD2. The junction had 4 bases not matched to a gene; V was cut back by 3 bases and J by 6 bases. The CDR3 is made up of 14 amino acids. CDR1 and CDR2 (germline): SGHTA, FQGNSA. CDR3 loop: CASSLSGSRNEQFF. The CDR3 DNA is TGTGCCAGCAGCTTGAGCGGGAGTCGCAATGAGCAGTTCTTC.

The genes are TRBV19 and TRBJ2-3; D is possibly TRBD2 (6 bases). The CDR3 loop spans 13 amino acids. Trimming left V 1 base short and J 6 bases short, with 8 bases between. Germline values: CDR1 LNHDA, CDR2 SQIVND (reference sequence). CDR3 DNA sequence: TGTGCCAGTAGTATAGGTGCGGGGGATACGCAGTATTTT. Its translation is CASSIGAGDTQYF.

This chain joins TRBV5-1 and TRBJ1-4; 10 nucleotides match TRBD1. Germline lookup yields CDR1 SGHRS and CDR2 YFSETQ. This CDR3 spans 15 amino acids. Trimming cost V 0 bases and J 8 bases; bases outside gene matches: 4. The CDR3, as DNA: TGCGCCAGCAGCTTGGCCGGGACAGGGGAGGAAAAACTGTTTTTT. Translating it yields CASSLAGTGEEKLFF.

This clone was seen more than once but under ten times. The chain combines TRBV28 with TRBJ1-2; no clear D gene. The CDR3 covers 13 residues. With 3 bases removed from V and 4 bases from J, the gap between germline ends came to 9 bases. Per germline, CDR1 MDHEN and CDR2 SYDVKM. The CDR3 is CASSLGSSYGYTF. The CDR3 nucleotides read TGTGCCAGCAGTTTGGGCAGCAGCTATGGCTACACCTTC.

The chain carries TRBV28 and TRBJ2-1; unclear D gene. Trimming cost V 8 bases and J 8 bases, with 10 bases left between them. The germline CDR1 and CDR2 sequences are MDHEN and SYDVKM. CDR3 length equals 11 residues. CDR3 region: CASRTPDEQFF. DNA for the CDR3: TGTGCCAGCCGTACACCCGATGAGCAGTTCTTC.